This T cell receptor (beta chain) was captured by sequencing in a study of shared clonotypes between healthy human individuals (dated by TCRdb to 2018 to 2020). At the level of the whole study: A couple of women and a few men aged 18 to 49 years were included in the cohort. For each donor, CD4 naive and CD4 memory were each run on three plates, CD8 naive on two plates, and CD8 memory on one plate. To estimate repertoire size and how much clonotype sharing occurs between individuals, the study deeply sequenced the blood TCR repertoires of five healthy adults. To increase sequencing depth and limit assay-specific biases, different laboratories used diverse techniques to prepare libraries and sequence TCR repertoires. Leukapheresis yielded between about 0.85 and 9.5 billion PBMCs per donor. The paper's findings and limits, for the study overall: Only blood was sampled, and tissue TCR repertoires likely differ from those in blood. The genetic and exposure-history diversity represented was limited by the small number of donors. Based on pairwise subsampling, the degree of clonotype sharing among donors was expected to be affected by sequencing depth. Naive subsets generally had larger estimated clonotype richness than memory subsets. When four donors were compared, the shared fraction of clonotypes was approximately 5% for naive CD4, 3.5% to 4% for naive CD8, more than 2% for memory CD4, and 0.4% for memory CD8. Compared with non-shared clonotypes, clonotypes shared by all four sorted-subset donors had higher generation probabilities. Rarefaction of sorted-subset datasets indicated incomplete sequencing despite the large sequencing depth.

Using the deep immunoSEQ assay, TCR CDR3 regions were amplified from genomic DNA by multiplex PCR. Extracted genomic DNA from each cell subset was spread evenly across all wells of several immunoSEQ 96-well plates, with each plate serving as a replicate. For sorted subsets, about 200 ng genomic DNA, equal to tens of thousands of T cell genomes, was loaded into each replicate PCR. The purified libraries were quantified using a Qubit 3.0 fluorometer, sized with a Bioanalyzer 2100, and then quantified again using the KAPA Library Quantification kit. Each immunoSEQ 96-well plate was sequenced on its own single-read 150-cycle Illumina NextSeq 550 flow cell. The study's own analysis went as follows. Because the immunoSEQ output held only junctional sequences and lacked quality scores, the filtering could not match the filtering applied to full-length reads. Sequences were annotated with PyIR, a Python wrapper for IgBLAST v1.9, using IMGT germline references to assign V/J genes and CDR3. Reads with weak V/J assignments (E-value above 1e-6), missing CDR3, stop codons, out-of-frame junctions, or ambiguous translated residues were removed. V3J clonotypes were defined as sequences sharing the same inferred V gene, J gene, and CDR3 amino acid sequence. Percentage overlap between repertoires was computed as shared unique clonotypes divided by the size of the smaller repertoire. Richness of each repertoire was evaluated using RTK rarefaction, the Chao1 estimator, and Recon v2.1 estimates of unobserved clonotypes. Generation probabilities for all TCRbeta clonotypes obtained by the gDNA method from four donors were computed using OLGA. In TCRdb, the immuneACCESS table is reduced to in-frame sequences with V and J assigned. These tables do not hold every clone; where another copy was compared, an unresolved V gene accounts for under half, and the others remain unexplained. That table gives V, J and clone size, and the DNA gave D and trimming. For this sample there are roughly 2.1 million clones; about 92% appear just once. The ten largest clones capture under 2% of the sample.

The germline V and J ends show losses of 5 bases and 8 bases respectively, and no gene match explains 5 bases of the junction. Inclusive of the bounding cysteine and phenylalanine, the CDR3 is 12 residues long. Left in the record is the CDR3 DNA by itself, 36 bases read in frame from the first base. Via the germline V gene (reference sequence), CDR1 is SEHNR and CDR2 FQNEAQ. This clone was observed a few times. Its antigen is not yet known. It has no much larger one-base neighbor in the sample; base qualities were not kept. Other DNA sequences in this specimen translate into the identical CDR3. CD8 naive samples were obtained by positive selection for CCR7 among CD45RO-negative cells, yielding a CD45RA+CCR7+ population from which TemRA cells were excluded. The donors were healthy, HIV-negative adults with no recently reported acute infections or vaccinations. Only Caucasian adults living in Nashville, Tennessee, USA were represented among the donors. Blood was collected by leukapheresis, and PBMCs were isolated by Ficoll-Histopaque density gradient centrifugation and then cryopreserved in liquid nitrogen vapor phase. Purity and quantity of every magnetically sorted T cell population were checked by analytical flow cytometry. Genomic DNA was isolated from each sorted fraction and quantified by UV absorbance on a Nanodrop 2000c.

The receptor comes from a man aged 18-30 years in good health. Some clones in this sample may be carry-over from other donors' samples. Recombination connected TRBV7-9 to TRBJ1-1, with 7 bases in between that match TRBD1. The sequencing sample was made of naive CD8+ T cells from PBMCs. The cell subset or site label, read with the paper, signifies: CD45RA+CCR7+. The bases read TGTGCCAGCAGCCCAGGGGGAGGGGAAGCTTTCTTT. It translates as CASSPGGGEAFF.